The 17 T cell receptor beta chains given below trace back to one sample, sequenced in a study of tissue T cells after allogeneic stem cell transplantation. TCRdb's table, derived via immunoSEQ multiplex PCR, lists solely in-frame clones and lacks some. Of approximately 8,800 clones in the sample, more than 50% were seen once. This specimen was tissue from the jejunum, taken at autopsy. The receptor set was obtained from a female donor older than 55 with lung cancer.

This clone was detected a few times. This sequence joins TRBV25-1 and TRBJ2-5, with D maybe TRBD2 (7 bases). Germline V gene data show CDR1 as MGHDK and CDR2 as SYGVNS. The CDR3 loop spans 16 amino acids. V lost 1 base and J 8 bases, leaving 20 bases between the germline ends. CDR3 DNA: TGTGCCAGCAGTGAATTGGGGGGGGCGGCCCAGGATACCCAGTACTTC. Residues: CASSELGGAAQDTQYF.

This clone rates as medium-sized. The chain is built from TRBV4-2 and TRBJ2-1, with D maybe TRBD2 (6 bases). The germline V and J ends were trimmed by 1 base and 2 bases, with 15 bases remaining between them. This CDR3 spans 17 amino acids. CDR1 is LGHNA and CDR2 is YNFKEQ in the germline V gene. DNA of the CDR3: TGTGCCAGCAGCCAAGTTGCCACGGGACTTACCTACAATGAGCAGTTCTTC. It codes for CASSQVATGLTYNEQFF.

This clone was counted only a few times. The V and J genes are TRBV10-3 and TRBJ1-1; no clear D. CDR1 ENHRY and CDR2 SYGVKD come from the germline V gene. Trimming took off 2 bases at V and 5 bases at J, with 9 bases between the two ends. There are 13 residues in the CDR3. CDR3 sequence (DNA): TGTGCCATCAGTGAGGCACATCGTACTGAAGCTTTCTTT. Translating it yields CAISEAHRTEAFF.

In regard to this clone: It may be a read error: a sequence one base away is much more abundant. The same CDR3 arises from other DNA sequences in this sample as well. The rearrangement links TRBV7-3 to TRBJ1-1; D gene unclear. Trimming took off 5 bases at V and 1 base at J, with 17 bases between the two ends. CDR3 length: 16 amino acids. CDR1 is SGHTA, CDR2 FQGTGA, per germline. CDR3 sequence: CASSLGGWRTNTEAFF. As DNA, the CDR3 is TGTGCCAGCAGCCTAGGAGGTTGGCGGACGAACACTGAAGCTTTCTTT.

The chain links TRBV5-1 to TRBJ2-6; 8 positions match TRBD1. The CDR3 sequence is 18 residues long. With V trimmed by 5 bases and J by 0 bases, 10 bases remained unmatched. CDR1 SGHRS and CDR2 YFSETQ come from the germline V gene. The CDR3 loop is CASSAGTGIFSGANVLTF. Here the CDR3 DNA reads TGCGCCAGCAGTGCCGGGACAGGAATTTTCTCTGGGGCCAACGTCCTGACTTTC.

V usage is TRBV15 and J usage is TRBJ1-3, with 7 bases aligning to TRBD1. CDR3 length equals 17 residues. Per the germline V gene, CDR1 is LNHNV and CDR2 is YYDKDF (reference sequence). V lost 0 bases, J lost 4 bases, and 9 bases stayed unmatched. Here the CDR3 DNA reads TGTGCCACCAGCAGAGATAAGGGACAGAGGAGAGGAAACACCATATATTTT. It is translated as CATSRDKGQRRGNTIYF. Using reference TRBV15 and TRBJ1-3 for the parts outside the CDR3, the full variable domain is DAMVIQNPRYQVTQFGKPVTLSCSQTLNHNVMYWYQQKSSQAPKLLFHYYDKDFNNEADTPDNFQSRRPNTSFCFLDIRSPGLGDTAMYLCATSRDKGQRRGNTIYFGEGSWLTVV.

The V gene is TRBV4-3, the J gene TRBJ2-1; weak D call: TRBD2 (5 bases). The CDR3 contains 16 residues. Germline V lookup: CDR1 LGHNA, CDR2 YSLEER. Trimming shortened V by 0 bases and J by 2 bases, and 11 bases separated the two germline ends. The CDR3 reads CASSQDSRVAYNEQFF. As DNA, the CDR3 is TGCGCCAGCAGCCAAGACTCGAGGGTAGCCTACAATGAGCAGTTCTTC.

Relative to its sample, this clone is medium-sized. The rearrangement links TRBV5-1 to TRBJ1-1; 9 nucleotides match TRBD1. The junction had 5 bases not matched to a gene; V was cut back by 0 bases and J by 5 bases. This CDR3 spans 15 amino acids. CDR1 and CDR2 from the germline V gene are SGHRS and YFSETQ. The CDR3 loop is CASSLGTGAGTEAFF. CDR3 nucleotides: TGCGCCAGCAGCTTGGGGACAGGGGCGGGGACTGAAGCTTTCTTT.

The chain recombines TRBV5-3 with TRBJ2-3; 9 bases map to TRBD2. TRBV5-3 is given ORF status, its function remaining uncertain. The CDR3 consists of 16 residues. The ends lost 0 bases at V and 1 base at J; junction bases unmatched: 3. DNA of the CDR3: TGTGCCAGAAGCTTGGGACTAGCGGACCGCACAGATACGCAGTATTTT. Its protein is CARSLGLADRTDTQYF.

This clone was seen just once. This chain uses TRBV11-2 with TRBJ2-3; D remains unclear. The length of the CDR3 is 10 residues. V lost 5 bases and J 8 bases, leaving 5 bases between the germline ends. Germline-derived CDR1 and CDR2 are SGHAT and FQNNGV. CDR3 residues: CASSGFTQYF. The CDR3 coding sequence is TGTGCCAGCAGCGGGTTTACGCAGTATTTT.

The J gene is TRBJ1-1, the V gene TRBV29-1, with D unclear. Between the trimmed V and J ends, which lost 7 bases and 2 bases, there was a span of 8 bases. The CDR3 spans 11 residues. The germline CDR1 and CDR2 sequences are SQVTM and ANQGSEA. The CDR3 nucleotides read TGCAGCGGTGAGTTTAACACTGAAGCTTTCTTT. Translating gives CSGEFNTEAFF.

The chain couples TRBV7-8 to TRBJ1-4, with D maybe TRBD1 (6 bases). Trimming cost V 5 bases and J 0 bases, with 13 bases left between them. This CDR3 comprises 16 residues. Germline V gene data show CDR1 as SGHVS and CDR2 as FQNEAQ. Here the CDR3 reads CASSKTGHATNEKLFF. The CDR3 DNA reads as TGTGCCAGCAGCAAGACAGGTCATGCAACTAATGAAAAACTGTTTTTT. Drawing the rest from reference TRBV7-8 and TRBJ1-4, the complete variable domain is GAGVSQSPRYKVAKRGQDVALRCDPISGHVSLFWYQQALGQGPEFLTYFQNEAQLDKSGLPSDRFFAERPEGSVSTLKIQRTQQEDSAVYLCASSKTGHATNEKLFFGSGTQLSVL.

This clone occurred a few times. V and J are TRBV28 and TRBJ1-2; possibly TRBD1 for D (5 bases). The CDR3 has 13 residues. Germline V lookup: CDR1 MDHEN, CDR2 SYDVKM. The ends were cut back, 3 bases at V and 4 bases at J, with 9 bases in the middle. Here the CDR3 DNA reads TGTGCCAGCAGTTTGGGGCCCTCCTATGGCTACACCTTC. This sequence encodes CASSLGPSYGYTF.

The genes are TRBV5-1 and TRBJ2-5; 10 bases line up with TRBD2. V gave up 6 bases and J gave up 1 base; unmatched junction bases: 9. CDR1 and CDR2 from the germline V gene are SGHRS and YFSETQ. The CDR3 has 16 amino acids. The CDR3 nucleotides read TGCGCCAGCATCGAGGGGGCTAGCGGGGGCCAAGAGACCCAGTACTTC. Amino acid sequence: CASIEGASGGQETQYF.

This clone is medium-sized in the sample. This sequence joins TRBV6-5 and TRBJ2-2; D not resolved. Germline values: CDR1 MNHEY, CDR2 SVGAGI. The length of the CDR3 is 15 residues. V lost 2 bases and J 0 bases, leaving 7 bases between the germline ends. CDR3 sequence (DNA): TGTGCCAGCAGTTACGTGACAACGAACACCGGGGAGCTGTTTTTT. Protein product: CASSYVTTNTGELFF.

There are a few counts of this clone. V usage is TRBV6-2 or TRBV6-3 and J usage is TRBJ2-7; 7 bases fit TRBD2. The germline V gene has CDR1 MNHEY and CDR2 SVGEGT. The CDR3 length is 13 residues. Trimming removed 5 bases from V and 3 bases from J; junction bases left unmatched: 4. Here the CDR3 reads CASSTSGIYEQYF. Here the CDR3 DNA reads TGTGCCAGCAGTACAAGCGGGATCTACGAGCAGTACTTC.

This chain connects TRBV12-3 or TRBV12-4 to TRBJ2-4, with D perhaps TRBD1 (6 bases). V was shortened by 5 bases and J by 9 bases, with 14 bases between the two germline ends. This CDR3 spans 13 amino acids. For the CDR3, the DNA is TGTGCCAGCAGTCAGGGACATAAGAGCATTCAGTACTTC. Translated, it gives CASSQGHKSIQYF.